The rows below give T cell receptor beta chains drawn from one sample of a study of early T cells in non-severe SARS-CoV-2 infection. TCRdb redid the calling of the 5' RACE reads with MiXCR, one entry per CDR3 protein. The data contain 85,000 to 100,000 distinct CDR3 sequences, over 15% of them singletons. Sequenced: whole blood. These receptors all come from an adult who was a healthcare worker with PCR-confirmed SARS-CoV-2 infection or an uninfected control (not recorded which). CDR3s include the opening cysteine and the closing phenylalanine or tryptophan. Fields, in order: V gene, J gene, D gene, clone size, CDR3 DNA, CDR3 protein. A D gene is named only where the DNA matches it firmly. Expanded clones are given a class, and other clones once, few, many or no size at all.

v_call: TRBV24-1
j_call: TRBJ2-5
d_call: TRBD2
clone_size: few
cdr3_nt: TGTGCCACCAGTGAGGGGACTAGCGGGGAGATACAAGAGACCCAGTACTTC
cdr3_aa: CATSEGTSGEIQETQYF

v_call: TRBV12-3/TRBV12-4
j_call: TRBJ1-5
d_call: -
clone_size: -
cdr3_nt: TGTGCCAGCAGTTTAGCAGGGAATAGCAATCAGCCCCAGCATTTT
cdr3_aa: CASSLAGNSNQPQHF

v_call: TRBV11-2
j_call: TRBJ2-7
d_call: TRBD1
clone_size: many
cdr3_nt: TGTGCCAGCAGCTATCAACAGGGGAGTAGGTACGAGCAGTACTTC
cdr3_aa: CASSYQQGSRYEQYF

v_call: TRBV7-6
j_call: TRBJ2-1
d_call: TRBD2
clone_size: many
cdr3_nt: TGTGCCAGCAGCTCCCAAACACTAGCGGGAGGATTCTACAATGAGCAGTTCTTC
cdr3_aa: CASSSQTLAGGFYNEQFF

v_call: TRBV28
j_call: TRBJ2-7
d_call: TRBD1
clone_size: -
cdr3_nt: TGTGCCAGTACTATACAGGGGAATCACGAGCAGTACTTC
cdr3_aa: CASTIQGNHEQYF

v_call: TRBV29-1
j_call: TRBJ2-1
d_call: -
clone_size: -
cdr3_nt: TGCAGCGTCGATAATGGGGGGGAGCAGTTCTTC
cdr3_aa: CSVDNGGEQFF

v_call: TRBV11-2
j_call: TRBJ1-1
d_call: -
clone_size: few
cdr3_nt: TGTGCCAGCAGCAACACCGGGACACCTGAAGCTTTCTTT
cdr3_aa: CASSNTGTPEAFF

v_call: TRBV3-1
j_call: TRBJ1-3
d_call: -
clone_size: few
cdr3_nt: TGTGCCAGCAGCCAAGAAACAACCATTACCCGTGAAAACACCATATATTTT
cdr3_aa: CASSQETTITRENTIYF

v_call: TRBV5-6
j_call: TRBJ1-5
d_call: -
clone_size: -
cdr3_nt: TGTGCCAGCAGCTTAGGTGGGCTGACCAATCAGCCCCAGCATTTT
cdr3_aa: CASSLGGLTNQPQHF

v_call: TRBV27
j_call: TRBJ1-2
d_call: TRBD1
clone_size: few
cdr3_nt: TGTGCCAGCAGTCGACAGGGGGCTTCTCTATATGGCTACACCTTC
cdr3_aa: CASSRQGASLYGYTF

v_call: TRBV29-1
j_call: TRBJ2-7
d_call: -
clone_size: few
cdr3_nt: TGCAGTGCTCGGGGTGGAAGCAACGGGGGTTCCTACGAGCAGTACTTC
cdr3_aa: CSARGGSNGGSYEQYF

v_call: TRBV6-6
j_call: TRBJ2-3
d_call: TRBD1
clone_size: many
cdr3_nt: TGTGCCAGCAGTCCTAGGACAGGGACAGATACGCAGTATTTT
cdr3_aa: CASSPRTGTDTQYF

v_call: TRBV5-1
j_call: TRBJ2-4
d_call: -
clone_size: few
cdr3_nt: TGCGCCAGCAGCTCCCTCCTAGGGGACATTCAGTACTTC
cdr3_aa: CASSSLLGDIQYF

v_call: TRBV29-1
j_call: TRBJ2-3
d_call: TRBD2
clone_size: -
cdr3_nt: TGCAGCGTGCTAGCGGGGAGCACAGATACGCAGTATTTT
cdr3_aa: CSVLAGSTDTQYF

v_call: TRBV20-1
j_call: TRBJ2-1
d_call: TRBD2
clone_size: many
cdr3_nt: TGCAGTGCTAGAGATGCAGGGACTAGCGGGACCCTTTCCTACTACAATGAGCAGTTCTTC
cdr3_aa: CSARDAGTSGTLSYYNEQFF

v_call: TRBV4-3
j_call: TRBJ2-1
d_call: -
clone_size: many
cdr3_nt: TGCGCCAGCAGCCAAGATCGTCGAGACATCGGGAACAATGAGCAGTTCTTC
cdr3_aa: CASSQDRRDIGNNEQFF

v_call: TRBV6-2/TRBV6-3
j_call: TRBJ1-5
d_call: -
clone_size: -
cdr3_nt: TGTGCCAGCACCCTAGATCAGCCCCAGCATTTT
cdr3_aa: CASTLDQPQHF

v_call: TRBV5-1
j_call: TRBJ2-1
d_call: -
clone_size: -
cdr3_nt: TGCGCCAGCAGCTTGGGGGGCTATGAGCAGTTCTTC
cdr3_aa: CASSLGGYEQFF

v_call: TRBV12-3/TRBV12-4
j_call: TRBJ1-1
d_call: -
clone_size: -
cdr3_nt: TGTGCCAGCAGTTTATGGGGAACTGAAGCTTTCTTT
cdr3_aa: CASSLWGTEAFF

v_call: TRBV9
j_call: TRBJ2-7
d_call: TRBD2
clone_size: few
cdr3_nt: TGTGCCAGCAGCCTAACTAGCGGGGACTACGAGCAGTACTTC
cdr3_aa: CASSLTSGDYEQYF

v_call: TRBV11-2
j_call: TRBJ1-6
d_call: -
clone_size: -
cdr3_nt: TGTGCCAGCAGCTTAGTGGTCAGCGAGTCACCCCTCCACTTT
cdr3_aa: CASSLVVSESPLHF

v_call: TRBV29-1
j_call: TRBJ1-2
d_call: -
clone_size: few
cdr3_nt: TGCAGCCTGGGGGGCTACACCTTC
cdr3_aa: CSLGGYTF

v_call: TRBV29-1
j_call: TRBJ2-2
d_call: -
clone_size: -
cdr3_nt: TGCAGCGCCCGAGTTCAGGGGAACACCGGGGAGCTGTTTTTT
cdr3_aa: CSARVQGNTGELFF

v_call: TRBV7-6
j_call: TRBJ2-7
d_call: TRBD1
clone_size: -
cdr3_nt: TGTGCCAGCAGCTCCGATCCGGGACAGGGGATCTACGAGCAGTACTTC
cdr3_aa: CASSSDPGQGIYEQYF

v_call: TRBV29-1
j_call: TRBJ1-1
d_call: TRBD1
clone_size: few
cdr3_nt: TGCAGCGTTGAATCCAGGGGGCTTGGTACTGAAGCTTTCTTT
cdr3_aa: CSVESRGLGTEAFF

v_call: TRBV25-1
j_call: TRBJ2-7
d_call: TRBD1
clone_size: -
cdr3_nt: TGTGCCAGCAGTGAATTGCGAGGGGGCGCGGAGGAGCAGTACTTC
cdr3_aa: CASSELRGGAEEQYF

v_call: TRBV20-1
j_call: TRBJ2-5
d_call: TRBD1
clone_size: few
cdr3_nt: TGCAGTGCTAAGTTAGGGGGCGCTTTTAGGTACCAAGAGACCCAGTACTTC
cdr3_aa: CSAKLGGAFRYQETQYF

v_call: TRBV10-2
j_call: TRBJ2-1
d_call: -
clone_size: many
cdr3_nt: TGCGCCAGCAGTCCTGTAGGTGAGCAGTTCTTC
cdr3_aa: CASSPVGEQFF

v_call: TRBV24-1
j_call: TRBJ1-1
d_call: -
clone_size: -
cdr3_nt: TGTGCCACCAGTGATTCCGGCAGGGAGGGAACTGAAGCTTTCTTT
cdr3_aa: CATSDSGREGTEAFF

v_call: TRBV28
j_call: TRBJ2-7
d_call: TRBD1
clone_size: many
cdr3_nt: TGTGCCAGCAGTTTAGCAGGGGGCTACGAGCAGTACTTC
cdr3_aa: CASSLAGGYEQYF

v_call: TRBV12-3/TRBV12-4
j_call: TRBJ2-7
d_call: TRBD2
clone_size: few
cdr3_nt: TGTGCCAGCAGTTCCCGGACTAGCGGGAAGGTCTACGAGCAGTACTTC
cdr3_aa: CASSSRTSGKVYEQYF